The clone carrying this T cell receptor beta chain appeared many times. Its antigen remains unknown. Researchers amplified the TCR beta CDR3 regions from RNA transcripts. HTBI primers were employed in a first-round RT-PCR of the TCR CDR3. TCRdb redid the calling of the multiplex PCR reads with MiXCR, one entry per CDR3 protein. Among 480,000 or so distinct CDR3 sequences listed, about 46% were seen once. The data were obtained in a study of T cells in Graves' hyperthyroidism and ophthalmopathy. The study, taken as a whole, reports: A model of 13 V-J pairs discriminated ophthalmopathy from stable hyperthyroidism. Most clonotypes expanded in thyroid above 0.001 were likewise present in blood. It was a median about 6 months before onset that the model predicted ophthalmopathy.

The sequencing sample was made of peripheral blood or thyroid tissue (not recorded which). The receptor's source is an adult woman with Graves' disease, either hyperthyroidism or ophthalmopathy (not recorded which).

The CDR3 here is CASSPTGGYYEQYF. For the CDR3, the DNA is TGTGCCAGCAGCCCGACAGGGGGGTACTACGAGCAGTACTTC. The chain has TRBV12-3 or TRBV12-4 and TRBJ2-7; 9 nucleotides match TRBD1. This CDR3 region has 14 residues. Losses at the gene ends were 6 bases for V and 3 bases for J; bases not matched to a gene: 6.